This T cell receptor beta chain was identified in a study of T cell repertoires in cytomegalovirus infection. The wider study: CMV infection plus the matching HLA type was flagged by public TCR beta signatures.

TCRdb re-called the reads with MiXCR, one entry per CDR3 protein. Among roughly 90,000 distinct CDR3 sequences listed, 25% to 35% were seen once. About this clonotype: The antigen is unknown.

Trimming removed 5 bases from V and 0 bases from J, with 10 bases in between. Germline-derived CDR1 and CDR2 are MDHEN and SYDVKM. The CDR3 covers 14 residues. This clonotype was sampled from a human donor in good health (CMV status not recorded). Some clones in this sample may be carry-over from other donors' samples. Here the sequenced sample was CD8+ T cells from cultured PBMCs, taken from culture after CMV antigen stimulation. This chain joins TRBV28 and TRBJ1-1, with D hard to call. In nucleotides, the CDR3 is TGTGCCAGCAGTCCGGATATTATGAACACTGAAGCTTTCTTT. Amino acid sequence: CASSPDIMNTEAFF.